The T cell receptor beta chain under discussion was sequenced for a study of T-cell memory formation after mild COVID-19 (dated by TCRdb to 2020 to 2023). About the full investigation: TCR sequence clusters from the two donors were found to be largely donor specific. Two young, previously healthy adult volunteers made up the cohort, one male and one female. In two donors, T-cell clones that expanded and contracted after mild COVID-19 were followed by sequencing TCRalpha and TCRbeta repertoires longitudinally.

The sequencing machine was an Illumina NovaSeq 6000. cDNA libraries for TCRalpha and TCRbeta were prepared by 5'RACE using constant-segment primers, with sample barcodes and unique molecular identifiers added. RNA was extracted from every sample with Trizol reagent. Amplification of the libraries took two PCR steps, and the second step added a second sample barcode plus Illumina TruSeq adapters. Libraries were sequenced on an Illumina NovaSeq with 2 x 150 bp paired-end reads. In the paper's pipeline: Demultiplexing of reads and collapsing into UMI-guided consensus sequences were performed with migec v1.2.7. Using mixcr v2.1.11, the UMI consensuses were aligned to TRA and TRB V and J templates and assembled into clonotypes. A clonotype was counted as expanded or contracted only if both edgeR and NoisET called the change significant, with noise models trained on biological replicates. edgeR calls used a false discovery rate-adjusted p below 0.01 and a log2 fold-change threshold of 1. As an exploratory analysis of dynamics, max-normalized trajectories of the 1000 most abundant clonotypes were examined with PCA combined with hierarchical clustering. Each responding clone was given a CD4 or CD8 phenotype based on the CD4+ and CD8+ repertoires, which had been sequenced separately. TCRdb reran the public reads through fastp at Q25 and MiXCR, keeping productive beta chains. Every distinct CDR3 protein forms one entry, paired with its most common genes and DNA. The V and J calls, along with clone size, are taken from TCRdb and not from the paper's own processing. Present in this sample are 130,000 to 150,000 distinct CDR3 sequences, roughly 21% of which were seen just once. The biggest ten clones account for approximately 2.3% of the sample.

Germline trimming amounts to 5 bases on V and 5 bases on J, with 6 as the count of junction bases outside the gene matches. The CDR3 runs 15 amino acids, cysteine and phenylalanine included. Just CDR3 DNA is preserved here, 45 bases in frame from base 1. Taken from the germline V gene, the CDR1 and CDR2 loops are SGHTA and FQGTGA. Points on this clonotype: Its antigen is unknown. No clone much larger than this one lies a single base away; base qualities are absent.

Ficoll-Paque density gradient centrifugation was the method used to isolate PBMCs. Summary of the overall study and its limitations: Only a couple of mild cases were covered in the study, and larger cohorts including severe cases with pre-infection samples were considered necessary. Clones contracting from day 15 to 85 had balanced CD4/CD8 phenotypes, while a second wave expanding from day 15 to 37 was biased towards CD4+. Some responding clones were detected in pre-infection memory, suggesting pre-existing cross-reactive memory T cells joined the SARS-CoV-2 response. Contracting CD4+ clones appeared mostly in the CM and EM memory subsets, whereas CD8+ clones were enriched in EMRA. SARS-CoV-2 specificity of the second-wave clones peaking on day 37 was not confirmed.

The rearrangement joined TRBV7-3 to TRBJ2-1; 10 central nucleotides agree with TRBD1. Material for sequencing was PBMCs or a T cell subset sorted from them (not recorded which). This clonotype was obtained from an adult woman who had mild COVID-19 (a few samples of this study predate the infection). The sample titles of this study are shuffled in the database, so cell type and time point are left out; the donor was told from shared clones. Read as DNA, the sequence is TGTGCCAGCAGCCCGGGACAGGGGTACCACAATGAGCAGTTCTTC. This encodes CASSPGQGYHNEQFF.